Below, 5 T cell receptor beta chains from the same sample are listed, as sequenced in a study of beta chain features in type 1 diabetes. Overall study results and limits: Shorter TCRB CDR3s, moderately but significantly so, were found in Type 1 diabetes patients in all four CD4+ subsets.

These receptors have no known antigen. Reverse transcription of all isolated RNA meant that expressed TCRB transcripts were sequenced. The repertoire was sequenced with immunoSEQ multiplex PCR; TCRdb's copy has only in-frame clones and lacks some. Of around 100,000 clones detected, under 30% appear once; the ten largest clones hold roughly 0.5%. Sequenced sample: central memory CD4+ T cells from blood. The origin of the receptors is a woman under 30 with type 1 diabetes.

There are a few counts of this clone. The germline gene is not matched at one end of the junction; a read error may be the cause. The chain links TRBV6-1 to TRBJ2-1, with 8 bases that match TRBD1. The CDR3 covers 16 residues. Germline CDR1 and CDR2: MNHNS and SASEGT. In DNA, the CDR3 is TGTGCCAGCAGCGAAGATCAGGACAGGGTTCGCAATGAGCAGTTCTTC. Protein: CASSEDQDRVRNEQFF.

This clone was found a few times. The rearrangement uses TRBV29-1 and TRBJ2-1, with D possibly being TRBD1 (6 bases). The CDR3 consists of 11 residues. Germline lookup yields CDR1 SQVTM and CDR2 ANQGSEA. V was cut by 7 bases and J by 5 bases, with 9 bases left in between. DNA of the CDR3: TGCAGCGCCTACAGGGACAATGAGCAGTTCTTC. Protein product: CSAYRDNEQFF.

The CDR3 sequence is CASRTGSADTQYF. The DNA of the CDR3 is TGCGCCAGCCGGACAGGGAGTGCAGATACGCAGTATTTT. The V call is TRBV10-2, the J call TRBJ2-3, with 8 bases lining up with TRBD1. Germline CDR1 is WSHSY and CDR2 is SAAADI. The CDR3 is made up of 13 amino acids. V lost 8 bases to trimming and J lost 4 bases; unmatched junction nucleotides: 5.

The sample holds a few counts of this clone. The rearrangement joins TRBV28 to TRBJ1-1; D is undetermined. CDR1 is MDHEN and CDR2 is SYDVKM in the germline V gene. CDR3 length equals 13 residues. Trimming shortened V by 1 base and J by 4 bases, and 7 bases separated the two germline ends. CDR3 sequence reads: CASSLYILTEAFF. In DNA, the CDR3 is TGTGCCAGCAGTTTATATATCCTCACTGAAGCTTTCTTT.

V and J are TRBV28 and TRBJ2-7; maybe TRBD2 (5 bases). Per the germline V gene, CDR1 is MDHEN and CDR2 is SYDVKM. The CDR3 has 12 amino acids. Trimming cost V 3 bases and J 7 bases, with 10 bases left between them. DNA of the CDR3: TGTGCCAGCAGTTTTAGCGCGCCGGAGCAGTACTTC. This sequence encodes CASSFSAPEQYF.